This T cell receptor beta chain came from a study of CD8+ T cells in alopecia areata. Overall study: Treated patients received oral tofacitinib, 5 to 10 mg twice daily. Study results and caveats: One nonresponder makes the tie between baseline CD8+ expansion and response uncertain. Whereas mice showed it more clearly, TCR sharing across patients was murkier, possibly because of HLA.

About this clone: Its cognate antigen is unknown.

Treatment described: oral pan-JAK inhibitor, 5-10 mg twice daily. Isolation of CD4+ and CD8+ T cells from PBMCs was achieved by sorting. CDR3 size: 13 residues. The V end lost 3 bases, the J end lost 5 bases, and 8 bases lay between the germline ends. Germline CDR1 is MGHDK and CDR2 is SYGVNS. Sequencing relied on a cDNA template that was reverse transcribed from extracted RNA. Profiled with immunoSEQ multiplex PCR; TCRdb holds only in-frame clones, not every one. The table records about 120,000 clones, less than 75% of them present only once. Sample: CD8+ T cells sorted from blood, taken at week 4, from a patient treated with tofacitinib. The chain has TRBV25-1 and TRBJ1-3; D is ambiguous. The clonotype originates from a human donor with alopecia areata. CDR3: CASSDGPRNTIYF. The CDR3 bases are TGTGCCAGCAGTGACGGCCCCCGAAACACCATATATTTT. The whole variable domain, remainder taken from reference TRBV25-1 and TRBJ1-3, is EADIYQTPRYLVIGTGKKITLECSQTMGHDKMYWYQQDPGMELHLIHYSYGVNSTEKGDLSSESTVSRIRTEHFPLTLESARPSHTSQYLCASSDGPRNTIYFGEGSWLTVV.